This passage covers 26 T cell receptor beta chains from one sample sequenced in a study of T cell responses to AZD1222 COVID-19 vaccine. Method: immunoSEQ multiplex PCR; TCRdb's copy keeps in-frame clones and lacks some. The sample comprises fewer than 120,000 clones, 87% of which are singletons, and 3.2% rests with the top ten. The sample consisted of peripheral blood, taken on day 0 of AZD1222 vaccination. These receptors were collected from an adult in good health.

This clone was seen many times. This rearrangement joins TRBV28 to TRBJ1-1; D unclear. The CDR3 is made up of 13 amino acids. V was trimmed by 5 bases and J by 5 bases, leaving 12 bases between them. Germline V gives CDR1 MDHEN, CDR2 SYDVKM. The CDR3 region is CASSPLGETEAFF. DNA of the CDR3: TGTGCCAGCAGTCCCCTCGGGGAAACTGAAGCTTTCTTT.

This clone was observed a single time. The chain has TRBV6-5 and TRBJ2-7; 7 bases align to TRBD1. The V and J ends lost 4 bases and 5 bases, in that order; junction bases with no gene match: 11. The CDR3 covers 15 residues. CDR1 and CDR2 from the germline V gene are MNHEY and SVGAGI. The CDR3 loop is CASSFGRQGIDEQYF. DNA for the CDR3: TGTGCCAGCAGTTTCGGACGACAGGGCATCGACGAGCAGTACTTC.

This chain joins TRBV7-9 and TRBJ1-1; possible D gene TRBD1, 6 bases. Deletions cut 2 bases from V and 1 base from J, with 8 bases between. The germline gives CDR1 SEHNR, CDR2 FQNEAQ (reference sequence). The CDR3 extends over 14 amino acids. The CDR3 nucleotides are TGTGCCAGCAGCTTAAGGACAGAGAACACTGAAGCTTTCTTT. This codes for CASSLRTENTEAFF.

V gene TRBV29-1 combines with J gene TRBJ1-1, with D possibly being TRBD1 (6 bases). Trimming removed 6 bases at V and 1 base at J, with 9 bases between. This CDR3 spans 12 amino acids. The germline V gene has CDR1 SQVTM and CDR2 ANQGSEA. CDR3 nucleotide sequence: TGCAGCGTGGGCAGGGGGAACACTGAAGCTTTCTTT. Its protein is CSVGRGNTEAFF.

The CDR3 nucleotides read TGTGCCAGCAGACCCAACAGGGATCCCTACGAGCAGTACTTC. This gives the protein CASRPNRDPYEQYF. V is TRBV28 and J is TRBJ2-7, with D maybe TRBD1 (6 bases). The CDR3 is 14 amino acids. Germline V gives CDR1 MDHEN, CDR2 SYDVKM. Trimming removed 6 bases from V and 2 bases from J, with 14 bases in between. Full variable domain (remainder filled in from reference TRBV28 and TRBJ2-7): DVKVTQSSRYLVKRTGEKVFLECVQDMDHENMFWYRQDPGLGLRLIYFSYDVKMKEKGDIPEGYSVSREKKERFSLILESASTNQTSMYLCASRPNRDPYEQYFGPGTRLTVT.

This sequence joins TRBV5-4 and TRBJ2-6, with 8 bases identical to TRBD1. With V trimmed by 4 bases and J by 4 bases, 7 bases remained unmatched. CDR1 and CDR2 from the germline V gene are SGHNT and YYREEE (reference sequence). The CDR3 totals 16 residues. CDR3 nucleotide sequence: TGTGCCAGCAGCCCGAGACAGGGGACCGGGGCCAACGTCCTGACTTTC. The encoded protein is CASSPRQGTGANVLTF.

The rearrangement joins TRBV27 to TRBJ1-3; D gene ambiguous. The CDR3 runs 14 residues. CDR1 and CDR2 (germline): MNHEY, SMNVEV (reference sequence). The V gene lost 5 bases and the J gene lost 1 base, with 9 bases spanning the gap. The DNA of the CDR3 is TGTGCCAGCAGTCGGGCTCAATCTGGAAACACCATATATTTT. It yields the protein CASSRAQSGNTIYF.

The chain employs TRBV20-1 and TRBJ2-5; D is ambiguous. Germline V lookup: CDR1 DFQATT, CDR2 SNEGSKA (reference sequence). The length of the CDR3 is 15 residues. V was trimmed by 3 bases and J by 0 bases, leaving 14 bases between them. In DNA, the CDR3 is TGCAGTGCTAGTTTTGGAGACATAAACCAAGAGACCCAGTACTTC. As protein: CSASFGDINQETQYF.

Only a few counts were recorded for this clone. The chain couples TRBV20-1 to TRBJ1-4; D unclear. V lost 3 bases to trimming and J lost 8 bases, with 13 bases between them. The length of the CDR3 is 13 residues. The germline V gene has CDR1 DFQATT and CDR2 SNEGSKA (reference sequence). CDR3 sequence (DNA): TGCAGTGCTAGTGGGCGGGCCAGGGAAAAACTGTTTTTT. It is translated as CSASGRAREKLFF.

The CDR3 here is CASSPQGQYNEQFF. For the CDR3, the DNA is TGTGCCAGCAGCCCACAGGGCCAGTACAATGAGCAGTTCTTC. The genes are TRBV7-8 and TRBJ2-1; possibly TRBD1 for D (6 bases). Trimming cost V 5 bases and J 4 bases, with 12 bases left between them. Germline V gene data show CDR1 as SGHVS and CDR2 as FQNEAQ. The CDR3 totals 14 residues.

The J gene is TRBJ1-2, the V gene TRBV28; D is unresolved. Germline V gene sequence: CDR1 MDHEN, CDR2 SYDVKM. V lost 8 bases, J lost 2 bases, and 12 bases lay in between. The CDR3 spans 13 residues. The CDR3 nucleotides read TGTGCCAGCCGTTCCAGCAAAAACTATGGCTACACCTTC. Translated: CASRSSKNYGYTF.

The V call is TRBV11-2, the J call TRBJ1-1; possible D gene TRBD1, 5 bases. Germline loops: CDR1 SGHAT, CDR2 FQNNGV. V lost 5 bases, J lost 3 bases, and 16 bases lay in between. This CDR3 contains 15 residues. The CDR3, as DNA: TGTGCCAGCAGCACGATTACAGGCGGGGACACTGAAGCTTTCTTT. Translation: CASSTITGGDTEAFF.

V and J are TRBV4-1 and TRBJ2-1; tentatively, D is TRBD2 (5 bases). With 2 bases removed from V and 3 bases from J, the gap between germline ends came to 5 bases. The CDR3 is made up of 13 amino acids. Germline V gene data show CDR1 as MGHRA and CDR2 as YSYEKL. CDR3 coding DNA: TGCGCCAGCAGCCAAACTAGCTACAATGAGCAGTTCTTC. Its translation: CASSQTSYNEQFF.

For the CDR3, the DNA is TGTGCCAGCAGTCCGGGACTAGTCAGCTACGAGCAGTACTTC. This encodes CASSPGLVSYEQYF. The genes are TRBV6-2 or TRBV6-3 and TRBJ2-7; TRBD2 agrees at 8 bases. Trimming cost V 5 bases and J 3 bases; bases outside gene matches: 6. CDR1 and CDR2 from the germline V gene are MNHEY and SVGEGT. The CDR3 is 14 amino acids.

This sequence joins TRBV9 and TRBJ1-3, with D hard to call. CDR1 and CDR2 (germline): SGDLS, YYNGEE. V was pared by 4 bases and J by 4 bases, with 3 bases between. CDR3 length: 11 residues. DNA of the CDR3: TGTGCCAGCAGCCCCGGAAACACCATATATTTT. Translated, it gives CASSPGNTIYF.

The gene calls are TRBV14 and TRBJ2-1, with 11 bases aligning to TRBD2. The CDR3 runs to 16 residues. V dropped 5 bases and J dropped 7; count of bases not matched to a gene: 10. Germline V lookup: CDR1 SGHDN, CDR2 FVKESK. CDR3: CASSIVAGGVWNEQFF. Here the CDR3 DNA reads TGTGCCAGCAGCATAGTAGCGGGAGGGGTCTGGAATGAGCAGTTCTTC.

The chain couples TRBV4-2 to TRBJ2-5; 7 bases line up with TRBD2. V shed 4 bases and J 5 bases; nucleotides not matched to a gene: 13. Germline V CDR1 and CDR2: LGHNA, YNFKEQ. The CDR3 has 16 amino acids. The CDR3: CASSPLGGMVTETQYF. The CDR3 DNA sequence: TGTGCCAGCAGCCCATTGGGGGGGATGGTTACGGAGACCCAGTACTTC.

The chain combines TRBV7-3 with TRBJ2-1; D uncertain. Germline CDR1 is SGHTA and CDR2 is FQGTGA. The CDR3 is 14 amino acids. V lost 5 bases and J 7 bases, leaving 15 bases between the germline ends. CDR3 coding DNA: TGTGCCAGCAGCCGACCCTCCCCTGGGAATGAGCAGTTCTTC. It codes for CASSRPSPGNEQFF.

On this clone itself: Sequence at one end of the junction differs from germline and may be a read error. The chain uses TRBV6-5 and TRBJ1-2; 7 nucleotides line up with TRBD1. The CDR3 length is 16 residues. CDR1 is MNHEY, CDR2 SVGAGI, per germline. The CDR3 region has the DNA TGTGCCAGCAGTAACTCGGGGGACAGTAGCCTCTATGGCTACACCTTC. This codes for CASSNSGDSSLYGYTF.

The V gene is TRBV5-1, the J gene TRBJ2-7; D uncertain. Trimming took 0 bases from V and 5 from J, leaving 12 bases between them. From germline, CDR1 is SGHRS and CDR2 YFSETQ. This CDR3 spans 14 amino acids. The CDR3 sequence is CASSLVGNLDEQYF. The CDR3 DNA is TGCGCCAGCAGCTTGGTGGGTAATTTGGACGAGCAGTACTTC.

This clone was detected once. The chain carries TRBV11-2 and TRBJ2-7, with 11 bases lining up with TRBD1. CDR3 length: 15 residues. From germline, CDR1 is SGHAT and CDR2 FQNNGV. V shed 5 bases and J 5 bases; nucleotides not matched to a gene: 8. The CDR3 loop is CASSPARDRGDEQYF. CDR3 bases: TGTGCCAGCAGCCCCGCACGGGACAGGGGGGACGAGCAGTACTTC.

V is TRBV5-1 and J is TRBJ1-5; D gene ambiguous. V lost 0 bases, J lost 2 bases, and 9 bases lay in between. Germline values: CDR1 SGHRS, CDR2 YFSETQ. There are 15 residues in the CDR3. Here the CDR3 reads CASSLGVMGNQPQHF. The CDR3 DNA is TGCGCCAGCAGCTTGGGAGTGATGGGCAATCAGCCCCAGCATTTT.

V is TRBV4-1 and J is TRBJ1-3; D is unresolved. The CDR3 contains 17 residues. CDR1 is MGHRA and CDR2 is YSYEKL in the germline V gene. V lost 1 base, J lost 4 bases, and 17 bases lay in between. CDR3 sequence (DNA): TGCGCCAGCAGCCAAGGAGGGTGGGGTACGGGCGGAAACACCATATATTTT. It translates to CASSQGGWGTGGNTIYF.

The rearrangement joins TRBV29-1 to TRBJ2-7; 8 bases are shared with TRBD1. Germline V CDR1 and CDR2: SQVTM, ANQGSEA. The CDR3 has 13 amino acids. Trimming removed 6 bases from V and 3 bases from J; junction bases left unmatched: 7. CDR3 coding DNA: TGCAGCGTCGCCCGGACAGGGAACTACGAGCAGTACTTC. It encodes CSVARTGNYEQYF.

CDR3 protein: CASSRTRDRTYEQYF. Here the CDR3 DNA reads TGCGCCAGCAGTCGGACCCGGGACAGAACCTACGAGCAGTACTTC. V and J are TRBV23-1 and TRBJ2-7; the match to TRBD1 covers 7 bases. TRBV23-1 is an ORF, with its function uncertain. V lost 4 bases, J lost 2 bases, and 8 bases stayed unmatched. The CDR3 runs to 15 residues.

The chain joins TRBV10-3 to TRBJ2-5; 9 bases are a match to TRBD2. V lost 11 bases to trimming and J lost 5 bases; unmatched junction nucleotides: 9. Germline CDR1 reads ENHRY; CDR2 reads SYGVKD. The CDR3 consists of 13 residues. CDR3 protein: CAPAGAGGETQYF. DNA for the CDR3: TGTGCCCCCGCGGGTGCGGGAGGGGAGACCCAGTACTTC.